Sequencing of this T cell receptor (beta chain) was carried out in a study of cytomegalovirus exposure and HLA in healthy donors. CDR1 is SGHAT, CDR2 FQNNGV, per germline. V shed 1 base and J shed 6 bases, with 9 bases lying between them. The CDR3 spans 13 residues. Comment on this clone: Its antigen is unknown.

Study-level results: Many donors shared some public TCRs, even though most TCR sequences were rare. Overall, 164 TCR beta chains were annotated as cytomegalovirus-associated. Reportedly, HLA-A and HLA-B alleles of most subjects were accurately predicted from TCR beta.

60 Vbeta and 13 Jbeta primers were used in PCR. Method: immunoSEQ multiplex PCR; TCRdb's copy keeps in-frame clones and lacks some. The sample holds about 150,000 clones, roughly 80% seen once. The chain joins TRBV11-2 to TRBJ1-2; D call uncertain. This sequence was found in a woman in her forties in good health and CMV-seronegative. Sample: PBMCs. The DNA of the CDR3 is TGTGCCAGCAGCTTAGTTCCGCAGGATGGCTACACCTTC. Translation: CASSLVPQDGYTF.